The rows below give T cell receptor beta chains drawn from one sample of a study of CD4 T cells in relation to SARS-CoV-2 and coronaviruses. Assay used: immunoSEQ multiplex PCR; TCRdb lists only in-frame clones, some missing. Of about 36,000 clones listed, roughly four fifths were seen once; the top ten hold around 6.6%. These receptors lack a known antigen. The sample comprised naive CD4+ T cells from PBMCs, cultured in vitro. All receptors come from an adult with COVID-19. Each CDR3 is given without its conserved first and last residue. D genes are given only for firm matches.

CDR3: ASSHRAGANVLT; D: -; V: TRBV11-3; length: 12
CDR3: ASSSDSGGGGEQF; D: -; V: TRBV27; length: 13
CDR3: ASSPTRTDTQY; D: -; V: TRBV18; length: 11
CDR3: ASSQEGPPLH; D: -; V: TRBV3-1/TRBV3-2; length: 10
CDR3: ASSQGQETQY; D: -; V: TRBV4-2; length: 10
CDR3: AWSVGRAYEQY; D: -; V: TRBV30; length: 11
CDR3: ASSAVGADTQY; D: -; V: TRBV7-2; length: 11
CDR3: ASSQVPGSNQPQH; D: -; V: TRBV4-1; length: 13
CDR3: ASSQGTTNEKLF; D: -; V: TRBV3-1/TRBV3-2; length: 12
CDR3: ASSYSTESSNQPQH; D: -; V: TRBV6-6; length: 14
CDR3: ASSRLAGGYYEQY; D: TRBD2; V: TRBV2; length: 13